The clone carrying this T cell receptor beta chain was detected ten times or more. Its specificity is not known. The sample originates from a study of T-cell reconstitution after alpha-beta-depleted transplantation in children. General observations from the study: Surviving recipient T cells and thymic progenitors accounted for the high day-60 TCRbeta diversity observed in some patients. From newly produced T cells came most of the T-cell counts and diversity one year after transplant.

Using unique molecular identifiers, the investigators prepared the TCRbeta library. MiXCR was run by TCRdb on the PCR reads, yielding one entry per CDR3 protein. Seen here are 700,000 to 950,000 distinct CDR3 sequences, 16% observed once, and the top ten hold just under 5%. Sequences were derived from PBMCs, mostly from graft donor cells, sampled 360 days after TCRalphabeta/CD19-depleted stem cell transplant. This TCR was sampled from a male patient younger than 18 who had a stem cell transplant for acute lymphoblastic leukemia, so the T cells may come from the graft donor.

The CDR3 loop is CASTPRRGGWTGELFF. The CDR3 nucleotides are TGTGCCAGCACTCCCCGGCGGGGTGGTTGGACCGGGGAGCTGTTTTTT. J is TRBJ2-2 and V is TRBV12-3 or TRBV12-4, with a tentative D call TRBD2 (6 bases). This CDR3 region has 16 residues. V lost 7 bases and J lost 5, with 20 bases in between.